Each of the 2 T cell receptor beta chains below was sequenced from the same sample in a study of cytomegalovirus exposure and HLA in healthy donors. PCR amplification relied on 60 Vbeta primers (plus 13 Jbeta primers). Using immunoSEQ multiplex PCR, the repertoire was profiled, and TCRdb retains in-frame clones only, with some absent. The sample has about 140,000 clones, around 75% seen once; the top ten hold 3% to 3.5%. The sample consisted of PBMCs. The receptors come from a man aged 40-50 years in good health and CMV-seronegative.

The genes are TRBV7-9 and TRBJ1-2; a possible D gene is TRBD1 (6 bases). CDR3 length equals 15 residues. From germline, CDR1 is SEHNR and CDR2 FQNEAQ (reference sequence). Deletions cut 5 bases from V and 5 bases from J, with 18 bases between. Here the CDR3 DNA reads TGTGCCAGCAGCCCTCAACAGGGATCGGGATATGGCTACACCTTC. This encodes CASSPQQGSGYGYTF. Filled out from reference TRBV7-9 and TRBJ1-2, the complete variable domain reads DTGVSQNPRHKITKRGQNVTFRCDPISEHNRLYWYRQTLGQGPEFLTYFQNEAQLEKSRLLSDRFSAERPKGSFSTLEIQRTEQGDSAMYLCASSPQQGSGYGYTFGSGTRLTVV.

There are a few counts of this clone. The chain links TRBV2 to TRBJ1-2; possible D gene TRBD1, 6 bases. Trimming removed 5 bases at V and 4 bases at J, with 14 bases between. The CDR3 is made up of 14 amino acids. Germline assignment: CDR1 SNHLY and CDR2 FYNNEI. The CDR3 here is CASSYEGDSYGYTF. CDR3 bases: TGTGCCAGCAGTTATGAGGGGGATTCCTATGGCTACACCTTC.